The rows below give T cell receptor beta chains drawn from one sample of a study of blood T cell repertoires in COVID-19. Measured with immunoSEQ multiplex PCR; TCRdb has only the in-frame clones, and not every one. The profile shows some 250,000 clones, approximately 81% of them singletons. Material for sequencing was peripheral blood. All receptors derive from a woman aged 60-70 years with active or convalescent COVID-19. Both conserved end residues are trimmed from each CDR3. Fields, in order: V gene, CDR3 protein.

v_gene: TRBV30; CDR3aa: AWSVGSSRTPLH
v_gene: TRBV13; CDR3aa: ASSFDRATNTEAF
v_gene: TRBV12-3/TRBV12-4; CDR3aa: ASRQNSGNTIY
v_gene: TRBV18; CDR3aa: ASSPGVGSTEAF
v_gene: TRBV5-4; CDR3aa: ASRESGAGEQY
v_gene: TRBV7-3; CDR3aa: ASSLGTSGPQETQY
v_gene: TRBV10-3; CDR3aa: AISDTLNTEAF
v_gene: TRBV7-8; CDR3aa: ASSPVSRGYT
v_gene: TRBV30; CDR3aa: AWSVLGDTAIGVGEKLF
v_gene: TRBV23-1; CDR3aa: ASSHGPGQGYYGYT
v_gene: TRBV11-2; CDR3aa: ASRVTGSGNTIY
v_gene: TRBV11-2; CDR3aa: ASSLLAASTDTQY
v_gene: TRBV7-9; CDR3aa: ASSTDFATYSNQPQH
v_gene: TRBV27; CDR3aa: ATATQGRDSLAKNIQY
v_gene: TRBV5-1; CDR3aa: ASTSSPGTDTQY
v_gene: TRBV4-3; CDR3aa: ASSQDGGSGNTIY
v_gene: TRBV18; CDR3aa: ASSPMGTGGEKLF
v_gene: TRBV21-1; CDR3aa: ASSKGQGPPGLNEKLF
v_gene: TRBV24-1; CDR3aa: ATPEDRGRFGYGYT
v_gene: TRBV7-3; CDR3aa: ASSPTGSQPQH
v_gene: TRBV24-1; CDR3aa: ATSDFHSGASDTQY
v_gene: TRBV6-2/TRBV6-3; CDR3aa: ASSSLAGPQETQY
v_gene: TRBV5-1; CDR3aa: ASSFDREYEQY
v_gene: TRBV23-1; CDR3aa: ASGLQAAVNYGYT
v_gene: TRBV3-1/TRBV3-2; CDR3aa: ASSPWKDRGLYEQY
v_gene: TRBV7-2; CDR3aa: ASSLGTGTSNSNQPQH
v_gene: TRBV6-4; CDR3aa: ASSEQGGTEAF
v_gene: TRBV11-2; CDR3aa: ASSRYRGNPPLYNSPLH
v_gene: TRBV6-1; CDR3aa: ASSDLTPGASGNTIY
v_gene: TRBV5-4; CDR3aa: ASSPGTGTSPLH
v_gene: TRBV27; CDR3aa: ASSLSIARSTIY
v_gene: TRBV19; CDR3aa: ASSDTGGLPETQY
v_gene: TRBV19; CDR3aa: ASSSSPGWGLF
v_gene: TRBV7-9; CDR3aa: ASSSILRDPEQF
v_gene: TRBV6-6; CDR3aa: ASSLTTSGGSTDTQY
v_gene: TRBV9; CDR3aa: ASSGTAYEQY
v_gene: TRBV27; CDR3aa: ASSTTPGQFSGANVLT
v_gene: TRBV21-1; CDR3aa: ASSNSEAAREAF
v_gene: TRBV27; CDR3aa: ASSLLVSSGSTQY
v_gene: TRBV15; CDR3aa: ATSRYRTSPYEQY
v_gene: TRBV9; CDR3aa: ASSKNAGPRVTEAF
v_gene: TRBV9; CDR3aa: ASSVGHLNTGELF
v_gene: TRBV10-3; CDR3aa: AISETMGSTGELF
v_gene: TRBV19; CDR3aa: ASSMTSGGSETQY
v_gene: TRBV25-1; CDR3aa: ASRSSGSGNTIY
v_gene: TRBV4-1; CDR3aa: ASSQTGGRTDTQY
v_gene: TRBV19; CDR3aa: ASSIAGNGYT